This T cell receptor beta chain is drawn from a study of beta chain features in type 1 diabetes. Study-wide context: Analysis included about 110 million sorted cells drawn from all samples. Study-wide results and limits: Researchers report that Type 1 diabetes patients had moderately but significantly shorter TCRB CDR3s across all four CD4+ subsets. Naive, central memory and Treg TCRB repertoires seemed to resemble each other more closely in patients than they did in healthy donors. Cells carrying high TCR expression could end up over-represented when cDNA is sequenced.

Investigators reverse transcribed all isolated RNA, so they sequenced expressed TCRB transcripts. Profiled with immunoSEQ multiplex PCR; TCRdb holds only in-frame clones, not every one. In the table there are roughly 730,000 clones, roughly 12% of which are singletons. From germline, CDR1 is MNHNS and CDR2 SASEGT. The V end lost 7 bases, the J end lost 5 bases, and 17 bases lay between the germline ends. CDR3 size: 14 residues. This clone has just a few counts. Its antigen is not known. The gene calls are TRBV6-1 and TRBJ1-2, with D unresolved. This receptor was identified in a man aged 18 to 30 with type 1 diabetes. The sequenced material came from naive CD4+ T cells from blood. The CDR3 reads CASTARVLGYGYTF. CDR3 in DNA: TGTGCCAGCACCGCCCGGGTCCTCGGGTATGGCTACACCTTC.